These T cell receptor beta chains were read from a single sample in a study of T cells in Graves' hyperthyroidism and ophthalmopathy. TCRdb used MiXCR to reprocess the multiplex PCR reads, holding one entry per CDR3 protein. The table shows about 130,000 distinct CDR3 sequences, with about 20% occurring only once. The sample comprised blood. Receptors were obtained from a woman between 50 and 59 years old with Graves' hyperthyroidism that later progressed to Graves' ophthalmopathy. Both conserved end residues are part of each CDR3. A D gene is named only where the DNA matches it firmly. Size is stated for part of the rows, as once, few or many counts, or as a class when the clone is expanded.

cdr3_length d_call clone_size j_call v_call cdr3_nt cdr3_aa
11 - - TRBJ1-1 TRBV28 TGTGCCAGCAGTTTAGGTAACGAGGCTTTCTTT CASSLGNEAFF
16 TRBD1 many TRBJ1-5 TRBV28 TGTGCCAGCAGGTCCCCCGGGACAGGAAGCAATCAGCCCCAGCATTTT CASRSPGTGSNQPQHF
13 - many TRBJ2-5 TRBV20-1 TGCAGTCCTTTAAGGGGTGGGGAAGAGACCCAGTACTTC CSPLRGGEETQYF
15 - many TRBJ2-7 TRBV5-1 TGCGCCAGCAGCTTGGTCCGGGACTCCACCCACGAGCAGTACTTC CASSLVRDSTHEQYF
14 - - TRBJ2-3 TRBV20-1 TGCAGTGCTAGGGGGACATCAAACAGAGATACGCAGTATTTT CSARGTSNRDTQYF
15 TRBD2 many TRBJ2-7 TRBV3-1 TGTGCCAGCAGCCAAGGAACTAGCGGAGCCCTGGAGCAGTACTTC CASSQGTSGALEQYF
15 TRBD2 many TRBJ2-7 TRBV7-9 TGTGCCAGCAGCTTAGCTAGCGGGGGGACCTACGAGCAGTACTTC CASSLASGGTYEQYF
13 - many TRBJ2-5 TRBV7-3 TGTGCCAGCAGCTTAAGCCCCTCCGAGACCCAGTACTTC CASSLSPSETQYF
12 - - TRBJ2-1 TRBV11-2 TGTGCCAGCAGCTCCGACTTCAGTGAGCAGTTCTTC CASSSDFSEQFF
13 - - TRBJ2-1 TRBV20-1 TGCAGTGCTAGACAGGGCGCCCGAAATGAGCAGTTCTTC CSARQGARNEQFF
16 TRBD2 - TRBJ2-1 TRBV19 TGTGCCAGTAGTACATCCTTAGCGGGAGGACCCAATGAGCAGTTCTTC CASSTSLAGGPNEQFF
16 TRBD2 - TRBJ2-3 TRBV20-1 TGCAGTGCTAGTCCCCCGACTAGCGGGAGCACAGATACGCAGTATTTT CSASPPTSGSTDTQYF
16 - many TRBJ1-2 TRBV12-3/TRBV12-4 TGTGCCAGCAGTCCCATCAGTGGGGGCCCTAACTATGGCTACACCTTC CASSPISGGPNYGYTF
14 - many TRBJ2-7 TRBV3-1 TGTGCCAGCAGTTCAGGGTCCGGTTCCTACGAGCAGTACTTC CASSSGSGSYEQYF
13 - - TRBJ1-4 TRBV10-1 TGCGCCAGCAGTGAGTCGTCCGATGCAAAACTGTTTTTT CASSESSDAKLFF
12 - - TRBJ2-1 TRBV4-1 TGCGCCAGCAGGCTACAGGGCAATGAGCAGTTCTTC CASRLQGNEQFF
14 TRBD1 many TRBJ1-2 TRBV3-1 TGTGCCAGCAGCGGAGTGGGGACAGCCTATGGCTACACCTTC CASSGVGTAYGYTF
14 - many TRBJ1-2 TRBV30 TGTGCCTGGAGTGTAGACCTAGCTAACTATGGCTACACCTTC CAWSVDLANYGYTF
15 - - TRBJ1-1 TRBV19 TGTGCCAGTAGTATGATGGGGGGCTTCGGGACTGAAGCTTTCTTT CASSMMGGFGTEAFF
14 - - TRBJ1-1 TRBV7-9 TGTGCCAGCAGCTTGTGGACAGTGAACACTGAAGCTTTCTTT CASSLWTVNTEAFF
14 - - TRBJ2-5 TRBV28 TGTGCCAGCACCCGCCCGACATACCGAGAGACCCAGTACTTC CASTRPTYRETQYF
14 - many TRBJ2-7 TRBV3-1 TGTGCCAGCGGGCGAGGGTCGTACCCGTACGAGCAGTACTTC CASGRGSYPYEQYF
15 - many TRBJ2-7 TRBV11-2 TGTGCCAGCAGCCCTCACCCCGACAGCTCCTACGAGCAGTACTTC CASSPHPDSSYEQYF
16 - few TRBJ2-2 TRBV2 TGTGCCAGCATCAGAAGCGGGACAGGTCGGAGCGGGGAGCTGTTTTTT CASIRSGTGRSGELFF
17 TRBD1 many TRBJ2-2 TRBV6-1 TGTGCCAGCAGCAAAAGGACAGGGTTCGCGAACACCGGGGAGCTGTTTTTT CASSKRTGFANTGELFF
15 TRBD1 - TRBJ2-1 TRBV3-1 TGTGCCAGCAGCCAAGTGGGCAGGGGGAACAATGAGCAGTTCTTC CASSQVGRGNNEQFF
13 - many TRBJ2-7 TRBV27 TGTGCCAGCGGAATGACAGGTCCCTACGAGCAGTACTTC CASGMTGPYEQYF
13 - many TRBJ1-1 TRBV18 TGTGCCAGCTCAGGCACCGCCCGTGAAGCAGCTTTCTTT CASSGTAREAAFF
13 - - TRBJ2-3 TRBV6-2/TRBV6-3 TGTGCCAGCACCACCATCTCGGGAAATACGCAGTATTTT CASTTISGNTQYF
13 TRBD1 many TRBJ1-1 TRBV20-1 TGCAGTGCTGGTGGGACAGGGGGCACTGAAGCTTTCTTT CSAGGTGGTEAFF
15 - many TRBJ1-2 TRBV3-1 TGTGCCAGCAGCCAAGAGCTTGCCCAAAACTATGGCTACACCTTC CASSQELAQNYGYTF
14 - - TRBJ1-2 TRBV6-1 TGTGCCAGCAGTGAAGGACAGATTAACTATGGCTACACCTTC CASSEGQINYGYTF
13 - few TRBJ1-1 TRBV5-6 TGTGCCAGCAGCTTGACGGGGGCCACTGAAGCTTTCTTT CASSLTGATEAFF
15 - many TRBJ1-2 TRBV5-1 TGCGCCAGCAGCCCCTTCGGGGGGATCGACTATGGCTACACCTTC CASSPFGGIDYGYTF
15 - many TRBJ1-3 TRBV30 TGTGCCTGGAGCGAAGAACTGACCTCTGGAAACACCATATATTTT CAWSEELTSGNTIYF
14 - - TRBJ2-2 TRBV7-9 TGTGCCAGCCGGGTGGATCGGGGCACCGGGGAGCTGTTTTTT CASRVDRGTGELFF
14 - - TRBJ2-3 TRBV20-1 TGCAGTGCTGAAGTGACCTCCTCGACAGATACGCAGTATTTT CSAEVTSSTDTQYF
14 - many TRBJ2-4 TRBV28 TGTGCCAGCAGCCCAGGGACAACCAAAAACATTCAGTACTTC CASSPGTTKNIQYF
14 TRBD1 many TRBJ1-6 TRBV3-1 TGTGCCAGCAGTCGACAGGGCGGGAATTCACCCCTCCACTTT CASSRQGGNSPLHF
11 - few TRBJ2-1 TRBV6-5 TGTGCCAGCAGTTCCTCTTTTGAGCAGTTCTTC CASSSSFEQFF